This T cell receptor beta chain comes out of a study of cytomegalovirus exposure and HLA in healthy donors. On the study more broadly: There were 350 to 400 genotyped donors. Of these, roughly 84% fell in the genetic ancestry cluster associated with self-reported Caucasian donors. Study-wide results and limits: The majority of CMV-associated TCR beta chains were reported as apparently HLA-restricted in a later analysis. It was likely that a cluster of highly shared sequence variants was a sequencing artifact. TCR beta chain V- and J-gene trimming was linked, in a later analysis, to a missense variant in DCLRE1C.

V gave up 6 bases and J gave up 7 bases, with 19 bases separating them. Germline values: CDR1 MDHEN, CDR2 SYDVKM. The CDR3 is made up of 14 amino acids. PCR amplification relied on 60 Vbeta primers (plus 13 Jbeta primers). This table comes from immunoSEQ multiplex PCR, and its TCRdb copy is limited to in-frame clones, with some not included. The table lists fewer than 150,000 clones, approximately 85% of them singletons. A remark on this clone: Its antigen is not known.

The TCR was taken from a woman aged 30 to 39 in good health and CMV-seropositive. The genes are TRBV28 and TRBJ2-7; possible D gene TRBD2, 6 bases. The sequencing sample was made of PBMCs. The CDR3 protein is CASRKGRELDEQYF. CDR3 nucleotides: TGTGCCAGCAGAAAAGGCCGGGAGCTCGATGAGCAGTACTTC.